This T cell receptor (beta chain) emerged from a study of T cells in Graves' hyperthyroidism and ophthalmopathy. Study observations and caveats: Within blood appeared most thyroid clonotypes that had expanded above 0.001. Before onset, by a median of 6.5 months, the model predicted ophthalmopathy.

About this clonotype itself: No antigen is known for it.

Absence of ophthalmopathy progression within 18 months defined stable Graves' hyperthyroidism. There were TCR beta CDR3 regions amplified from RNA transcripts. An initial round of RT-PCR targeting the TCR CDR3 relied on the HTBI primer set. TCRdb reanalysed the multiplex PCR reads using MiXCR and keeps one entry per CDR3 protein. The table has approximately 400,000 distinct CDR3 sequences, about 25% seen once. Trimming took 10 bases from V and 5 from J, leaving 20 bases between them. The CDR3 contains 15 residues. Germline V lookup: CDR1 ENHRY, CDR2 SYGVKD. The receptor's source is a man between 45 and 60 years old with Graves' hyperthyroidism. Sequenced: blood. The chain couples TRBV10-3 to TRBJ2-2; a weak D match, TRBD1 (6 bases). CDR3 in amino acids: CASSPFEGETGELFF. The CDR3 DNA follows: TGTGCCAGCAGCCCTTTCGAGGGGGAGACCGGGGAGCTGTTTTTT.